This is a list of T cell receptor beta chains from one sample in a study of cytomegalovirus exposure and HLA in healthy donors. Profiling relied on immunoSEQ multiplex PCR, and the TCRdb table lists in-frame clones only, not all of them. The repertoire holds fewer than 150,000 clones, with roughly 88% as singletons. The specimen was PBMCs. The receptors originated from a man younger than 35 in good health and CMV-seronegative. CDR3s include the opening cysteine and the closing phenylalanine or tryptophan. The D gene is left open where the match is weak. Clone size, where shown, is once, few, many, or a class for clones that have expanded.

CDR3: CASGPRGSFSGNTIYF
DNA: TGTGCCAGCGGGCCGCGAGGGTCCTTCTCTGGAAACACCATATATTTT
D: .
J: TRBJ1-3
V: TRBV25-1
size: .

CDR3: CASSPRGNYGYTF
DNA: TGTGCCAGCAGCCCCAGGGGTAACTATGGCTACACCTTC
D: .
J: TRBJ1-2
V: TRBV5-4
size: .

CDR3: CASSYGRGLNQPQHF
DNA: TGTGCCAGCAGTTACGGCAGGGGGCTCAATCAGCCCCAGCATTTT
D: TRBD1
J: TRBJ1-5
V: TRBV6-6
size: .

CDR3: CASSQETGVTGELFF
DNA: TGCGCCAGCAGCCAAGAAACGGGAGTCACCGGGGAGCTGTTTTTT
D: .
J: TRBJ2-2
V: TRBV4-1
size: .

CDR3: CASSLARASGSSYEQYF
DNA: TGTGCCAGCAGCTTAGCGCGGGCAAGCGGGAGCTCCTACGAGCAGTACTTC
D: TRBD2
J: TRBJ2-7
V: TRBV7-2
size: .

CDR3: CASSGLAGGTDTQYF
DNA: TGTGCCAGCAGTGGACTAGCGGGGGGCACAGATACGCAGTATTTT
D: TRBD2
J: TRBJ2-3
V: TRBV2
size: few

CDR3: CASRLLGEGGANVLTF
DNA: TGTGCCAGTAGACTTCTCGGGGAAGGTGGGGCCAACGTCCTGACTTTC
D: .
J: TRBJ2-6
V: TRBV19
size: .

CDR3: CASSLFRGGELFF
DNA: TGTGCCAGCAGCTTGTTCAGGGGCGGGGAGCTGTTTTTT
D: .
J: TRBJ2-2
V: TRBV5-4
size: .

CDR3: CASTPGAPNYGYTF
DNA: TGTGCCAGCACCCCTGGAGCTCCTAACTATGGCTACACCTTC
D: .
J: TRBJ1-2
V: TRBV27
size: many

CDR3: CASSAGRSGGKSEAFF
DNA: TGTGCCAGTAGTGCGGGCCGGTCAGGGGGTAAGTCTGAAGCTTTCTTT
D: TRBD1
J: TRBJ1-1
V: TRBV19
size: .

CDR3: CATSRRDSPNTGELFF
DNA: TGTGCCACCAGCAGACGGGACAGCCCGAACACCGGGGAGCTGTTTTTT
D: TRBD1
J: TRBJ2-2
V: TRBV15
size: .

CDR3: CASSPGLVGAGELFF
DNA: TGCGCCAGCAGCCCGGGACTAGTAGGGGCCGGGGAGCTGTTTTTT
D: TRBD2
J: TRBJ2-2
V: TRBV5-1
size: .

CDR3: CASRTGAEAFF
DNA: TGTGCCAGTAGGACAGGCGCTGAAGCTTTCTTT
D: .
J: TRBJ1-1
V: TRBV19
size: .

CDR3: CASGAFRVGQPQHF
DNA: TGTGCCAGTGGGGCGTTTAGGGTTGGACAGCCCCAGCATTTT
D: .
J: TRBJ1-5
V: TRBV19
size: .

CDR3: CASSAVDTDEQYF
DNA: TGTGCCAGCAGTGCGGTGGACACGGACGAGCAGTACTTC
D: .
J: TRBJ2-7
V: TRBV6-1
size: .

CDR3: CASSPIPGQGLNSPLHF
DNA: TGCGCCAGCAGCCCAATCCCGGGACAGGGTTTAAATTCACCCCTCCACTTT
D: TRBD1
J: TRBJ1-6
V: TRBV5-1
size: once

CDR3: CASSPFDRGNSPLHF
DNA: TGTGCCAGCAGCCCTTTCGACAGGGGAAATTCACCCCTCCACTTT
D: TRBD1
J: TRBJ1-6
V: TRBV14
size: .

CDR3: CSERQGAYTEAFF
DNA: TGCAGCGAGAGACAGGGGGCCTACACTGAAGCTTTCTTT
D: TRBD1
J: TRBJ1-1
V: TRBV29-1
size: .

CDR3: CASSPTLGADTQYF
DNA: TGCGCCAGCAGCCCAACGCTAGGGGCAGATACGCAGTATTTT
D: .
J: TRBJ2-3
V: TRBV4-1
size: .

CDR3: CASQSAGPYNEQFF
DNA: TGTGCCAGCCAATCAGCGGGACCGTACAATGAGCAGTTCTTC
D: TRBD2
J: TRBJ2-1
V: TRBV19
size: .

CDR3: CATSRPGTSGRNEQFF
DNA: TGTGCCACCAGCAGACCAGGGACTAGCGGACGAAATGAGCAGTTCTTC
D: TRBD2
J: TRBJ2-1
V: TRBV15
size: .

CDR3: CASGGDRGHQPQHF
DNA: TGTGCCTCTGGTGGGGACAGGGGTCATCAGCCCCAGCATTTT
D: TRBD1
J: TRBJ1-5
V: TRBV30
size: few

CDR3: CASSLMGRGNTEAFF
DNA: TGTGCCAGCAGCTTGATGGGCAGGGGGAACACTGAAGCTTTCTTT
D: .
J: TRBJ1-1
V: TRBV5-5
size: .

CDR3: CASSLVEISLARDQETQYF
DNA: TGTGCCAGCAGCTTAGTGGAGATTTCGCTAGCAAGGGACCAAGAGACCCAGTACTTC
D: .
J: TRBJ2-5
V: TRBV7-2
size: .

CDR3: CASSLLYNEQFF
DNA: TGTGCCAGCAGCCTACTCTACAATGAGCAGTTCTTC
D: .
J: TRBJ2-1
V: TRBV5-4
size: .

CDR3: CASRLAPRGRSALAAGDSHEQYF
DNA: TGTGCAAGTCGCTTAGCCCCTAGGGGTAGGTCAGCACTCGCGGCAGGGGATAGCCACGAGCAGTACTTC
D: .
J: TRBJ2-7
V: TRBV12-2
size: .

CDR3: CASSQGLAGVGNEQFF
DNA: TGTGCCAGCAGCCAGGGACTAGCGGGAGTCGGCAATGAGCAGTTCTTC
D: TRBD2
J: TRBJ2-1
V: TRBV5-4
size: .

CDR3: CALTGQSNTEAFF
DNA: TGTGCCTTGACCGGACAGTCGAACACTGAAGCTTTCTTT
D: .
J: TRBJ1-1
V: TRBV30
size: .

CDR3: CASSFGLGSQNTEAFF
DNA: TGTGCCAGCAGTTTTGGACTCGGGAGTCAGAACACTGAAGCTTTCTTT
D: .
J: TRBJ1-1
V: TRBV27
size: .

CDR3: CARWTGYGYTF
DNA: TGTGCCAGGTGGACTGGCTATGGCTACACCTTC
D: .
J: TRBJ1-2
V: TRBV6-1
size: .

CDR3: CATKGQGDEQYF
DNA: TGTGCCACAAAGGGACAGGGAGACGAGCAGTACTTC
D: TRBD1
J: TRBJ2-7
V: TRBV30
size: .

CDR3: CASSLRTSGRAVLEQYF
DNA: TGTGCCAGCAGCCTCCGGACTAGCGGGAGGGCCGTTCTCGAGCAGTACTTC
D: TRBD2
J: TRBJ2-7
V: TRBV7-2
size: .

CDR3: CAISESMGPSYNEQFF
DNA: TGTGCCATCAGTGAGTCAATGGGGCCTTCCTACAATGAGCAGTTCTTC
D: .
J: TRBJ2-1
V: TRBV10-3
size: .

CDR3: CASSTYRGGNTEAFF
DNA: TGTGCCAGCAGCACGTACAGGGGGGGGAACACTGAAGCTTTCTTT
D: TRBD1
J: TRBJ1-1
V: TRBV7-6
size: once

CDR3: CASSPTSGSNTGELFF
DNA: TGTGCCAGCAGCCCGACTAGCGGGAGTAACACCGGGGAGCTGTTTTTT
D: TRBD2
J: TRBJ2-2
V: TRBV5-4
size: .

CDR3: CASGTGSYGYTF
DNA: TGTGCCAGCGGTACAGGGTCCTATGGCTACACCTTC
D: .
J: TRBJ1-2
V: TRBV27
size: .

CDR3: CASSLIGGRTDTQYF
DNA: TGTGCCAGCAGTTTAATCGGCGGGAGAACAGATACGCAGTATTTT
D: TRBD2
J: TRBJ2-3
V: TRBV27
size: .